What follows are 2 T cell receptor beta chains derived from one specimen sequenced in a study of cytomegalovirus exposure and HLA in healthy donors. The PCR was carried out with 60 Vbeta primers and 13 Jbeta primers. Produced via immunoSEQ multiplex PCR; TCRdb's table is partial and in-frame only. The sample records tens of thousands of clones, 70% to 80% being singletons. The source material was PBMCs. The receptor set was obtained from a woman in her forties in good health and CMV-seropositive.

The chain is built from TRBV2 and TRBJ2-3, with 8 bases aligning to TRBD2. CDR3 length equals 14 residues. With 6 bases clipped from V and 1 base from J, the junction kept 3 bases outside the gene matches. The germline gives CDR1 SNHLY, CDR2 FYNNEI. In DNA form, the CDR3 reads TGTGCCAGCAGCGACGGGAGGGGCACAGATACGCAGTATTTT. As protein: CASSDGRGTDTQYF.

This chain links TRBV13 with TRBJ2-7; 14 nucleotides align to TRBD2. Germline loops: CDR1 PRHDT, CDR2 FYEKMQ (reference sequence). J was trimmed by 7 bases and V by 4 bases; bases with no gene match: 3. CDR3 length equals 14 residues. The CDR3 loop is CASSSGLAGGEQYF. The CDR3, as DNA: TGTGCCAGCAGCTCCGGACTAGCGGGAGGTGAGCAGTACTTC. Full variable domain (missing parts from reference TRBV13 and TRBJ2-7): AAGVIQSPRHLIKEKRETATLKCYPIPRHDTVYWYQQGPGQDPQFLISFYEKMQSDKGSIPDRFSAQQFSDYHSELNMSSLELGDSALYFCASSSGLAGGEQYFGPGTRLTVT.